This T cell receptor beta chain was captured in a study of molecular identifiers for immune sequencing clone quantification. This clonotype was picked up one time. What it binds is not known. This may stem from a read error, because a much larger clone lies one nucleotide away. Study findings and constraints: Molecules of identical TCR sharing a barcode could underestimate highly expanded clone sizes. Detection of one spiked Jurkat cell's TCR RNA reportedly worked in one million naive cells.

The germline V gene has CDR1 SGHDT and CDR2 YYEEEE. The CDR3 has 13 amino acids. The bulk TCR libraries were made with methods described before and with listed TCR primers. A single record per CDR3 protein comes from TCRdb applying MiXCR to the PCR reads. The sample holds approximately 550,000 distinct CDR3 sequences, about a fifth seen once. The TCR originated in a human donor in good health. Some libraries in this study had Jurkat cell RNA spiked in. The chain carries TRBV5-6 and TRBJ2-7, with D maybe TRBD1 (6 bases). What was sequenced was naive CD8+ T cells from blood, with Jurkat cell RNA spiked in. Subset denoted: FACS-sorted CD8+CD4-CCR7+CD45RA+ naive T cells. Here the CDR3 reads CASTGTSSHEQYF. CDR3 in DNA: TGTGCCAGCACCGGGACAAGCTCCCACGAGCAGTACTTC.